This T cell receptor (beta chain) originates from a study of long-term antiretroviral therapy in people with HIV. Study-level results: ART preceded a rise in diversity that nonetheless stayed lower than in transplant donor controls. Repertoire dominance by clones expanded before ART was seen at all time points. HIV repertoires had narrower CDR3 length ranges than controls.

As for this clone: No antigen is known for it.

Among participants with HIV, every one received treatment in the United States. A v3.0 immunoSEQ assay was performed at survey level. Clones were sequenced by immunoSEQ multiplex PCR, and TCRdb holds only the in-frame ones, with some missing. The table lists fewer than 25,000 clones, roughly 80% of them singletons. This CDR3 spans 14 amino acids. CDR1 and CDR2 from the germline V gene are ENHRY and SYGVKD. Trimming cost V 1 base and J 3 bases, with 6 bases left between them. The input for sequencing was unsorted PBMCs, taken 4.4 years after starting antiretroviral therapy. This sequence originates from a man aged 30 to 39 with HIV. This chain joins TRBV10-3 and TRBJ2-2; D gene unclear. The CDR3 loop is CAISELSDTGELFF. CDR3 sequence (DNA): TGTGCCATCAGTGAGTTAAGTGACACCGGGGAGCTGTTTTTT.